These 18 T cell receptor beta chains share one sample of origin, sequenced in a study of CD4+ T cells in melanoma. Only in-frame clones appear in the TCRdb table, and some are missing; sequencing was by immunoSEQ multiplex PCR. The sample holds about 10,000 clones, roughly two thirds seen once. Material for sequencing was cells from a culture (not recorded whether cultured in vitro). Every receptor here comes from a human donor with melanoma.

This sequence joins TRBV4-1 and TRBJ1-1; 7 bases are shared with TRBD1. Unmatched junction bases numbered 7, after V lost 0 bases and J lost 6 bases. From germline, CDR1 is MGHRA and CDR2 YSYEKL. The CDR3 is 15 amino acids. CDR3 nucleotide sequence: TGCGCCAGCAGCCAAGAGGCTCACAGGGGTGCTGAAGCTTTCTTT. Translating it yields CASSQEAHRGAEAFF.

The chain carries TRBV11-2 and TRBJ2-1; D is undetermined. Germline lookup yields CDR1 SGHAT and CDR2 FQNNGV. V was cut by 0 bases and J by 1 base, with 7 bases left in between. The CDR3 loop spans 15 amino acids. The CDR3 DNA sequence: TGTGCCAGCAGCTTAGAGTCCAGTTCCTACAATGAGCAGTTCTTC. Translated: CASSLESSSYNEQFF.

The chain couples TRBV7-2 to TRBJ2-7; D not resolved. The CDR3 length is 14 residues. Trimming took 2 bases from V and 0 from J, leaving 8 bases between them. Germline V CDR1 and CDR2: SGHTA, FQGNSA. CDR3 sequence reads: CASSLTRSSYEQYF. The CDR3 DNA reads TGTGCCAGCAGCTTAACCCGGAGCTCCTACGAGCAGTACTTC. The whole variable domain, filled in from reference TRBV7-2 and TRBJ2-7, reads GAGVSQSPSNKVTEKGKDVELRCDPISGHTALYWYRQSLGQGLEFLIYFQGNSAPDKSGLPSDRFSAERTGGSVSTLTIQRTQQEDSAVYLCASSLTRSSYEQYFGPGTRLTVT.

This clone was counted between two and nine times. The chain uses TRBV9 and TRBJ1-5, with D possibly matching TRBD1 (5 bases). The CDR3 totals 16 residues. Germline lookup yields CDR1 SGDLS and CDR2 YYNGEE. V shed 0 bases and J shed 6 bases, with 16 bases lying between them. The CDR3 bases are TGTGCCAGCAGCGTAGGAGCAGGGATTAGAGGTCAGCCCCAGCATTTT. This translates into CASSVGAGIRGQPQHF. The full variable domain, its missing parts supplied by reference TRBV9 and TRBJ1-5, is DSGVTQTPKHLITATGQRVTLRCSPRSGDLSVYWYQQSLDQGLQFLIQYYNGEERAKGNILERFSAQQFPDLHSELNLSSLELGDSALYFCASSVGAGIRGQPQHFGDGTRLSIL.

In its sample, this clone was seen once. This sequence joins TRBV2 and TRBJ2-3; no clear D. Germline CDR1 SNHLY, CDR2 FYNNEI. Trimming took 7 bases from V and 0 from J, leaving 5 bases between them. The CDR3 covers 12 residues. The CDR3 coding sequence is TGTGCCAGCAAGGTTAGCACAGATACGCAGTATTTT. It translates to CASKVSTDTQYF.

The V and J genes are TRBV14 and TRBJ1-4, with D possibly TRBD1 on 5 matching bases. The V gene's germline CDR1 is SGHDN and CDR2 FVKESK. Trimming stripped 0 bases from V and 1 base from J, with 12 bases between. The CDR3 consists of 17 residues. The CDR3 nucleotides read TGTGCCAGCAGCCAAGACCCTCTCGGGGGAACTAATGAAAAACTGTTTTTT. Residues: CASSQDPLGGTNEKLFF.

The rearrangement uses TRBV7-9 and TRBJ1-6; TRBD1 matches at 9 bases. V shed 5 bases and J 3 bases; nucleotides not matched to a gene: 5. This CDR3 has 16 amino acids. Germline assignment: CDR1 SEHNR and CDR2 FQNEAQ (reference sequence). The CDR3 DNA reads TGTGCCAGCAGCCAGGGACAGGGATTCTATAATTCACCCCTCCACTTT. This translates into CASSQGQGFYNSPLHF.

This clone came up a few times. Written as DNA, the CDR3 is TGTGCCAGCAGCGATCCCAATTCACCCCTCCACTTT. Encoded protein: CASSDPNSPLHF. The chain carries TRBV5-4 and TRBJ1-6; D is uncertain. Per germline, CDR1 SGHNT and CDR2 YYREEE (reference sequence). Trimming removed 4 bases at V and 7 bases at J, with 6 bases between. The length of the CDR3 is 12 residues.

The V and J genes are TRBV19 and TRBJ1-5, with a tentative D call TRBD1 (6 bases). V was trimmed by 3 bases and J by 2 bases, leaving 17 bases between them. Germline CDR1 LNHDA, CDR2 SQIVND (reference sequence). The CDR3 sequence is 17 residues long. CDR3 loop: CASSMTGGRPGNQPQHF. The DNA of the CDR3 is TGTGCCAGTAGTATGACAGGTGGGAGGCCGGGCAATCAGCCCCAGCATTTT.

The CDR3 DNA is TGCGCCAGCATGTCAGGGGGAGAAAAGGCTAATGAAAAACTGTTTTTT. Encoded protein: CASMSGGEKANEKLFF. V gene TRBV5-1 combines with J gene TRBJ1-4; 7 nucleotides agree with TRBD1. Trimming took 6 bases from V and 3 from J; bases not matched to a gene: 11. Per germline, CDR1 SGHRS and CDR2 YFSETQ. The length of the CDR3 is 16 residues.

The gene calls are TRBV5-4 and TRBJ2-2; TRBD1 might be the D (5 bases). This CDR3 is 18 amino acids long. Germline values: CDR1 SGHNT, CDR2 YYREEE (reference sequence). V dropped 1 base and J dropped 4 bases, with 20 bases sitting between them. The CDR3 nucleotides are TGTGCCAGCAGCTTGCCTTTCAGGGAAGGACGGGCCACCGGGGAGCTGTTTTTT. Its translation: CASSLPFREGRATGELFF.

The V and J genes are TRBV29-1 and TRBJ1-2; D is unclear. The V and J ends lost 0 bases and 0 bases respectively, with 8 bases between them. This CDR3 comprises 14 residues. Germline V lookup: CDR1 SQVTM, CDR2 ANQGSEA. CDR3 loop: CSVEEKWANYGYTF. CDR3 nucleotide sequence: TGCAGCGTTGAAGAGAAGTGGGCTAACTATGGCTACACCTTC.

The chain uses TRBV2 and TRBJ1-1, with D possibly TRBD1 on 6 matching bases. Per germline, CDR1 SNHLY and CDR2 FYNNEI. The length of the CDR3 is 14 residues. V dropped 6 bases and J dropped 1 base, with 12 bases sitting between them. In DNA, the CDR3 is TGTGCCAGCAGCCCAAAGACAGGGAACACTGAAGCTTTCTTT. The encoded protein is CASSPKTGNTEAFF.

The chain's CDR3 is CSVEWLAGTETQYF. The CDR3 DNA sequence: TGCAGCGTTGAATGGCTAGCGGGGACGGAGACCCAGTACTTC. The chain employs TRBV29-1 and TRBJ2-5, with 9 bases identical to TRBD2. Unmatched junction bases numbered 6, after V lost 2 bases and J lost 5 bases. CDR3 length: 14 residues. The germline CDR1 and CDR2 sequences are SQVTM and ANQGSEA.

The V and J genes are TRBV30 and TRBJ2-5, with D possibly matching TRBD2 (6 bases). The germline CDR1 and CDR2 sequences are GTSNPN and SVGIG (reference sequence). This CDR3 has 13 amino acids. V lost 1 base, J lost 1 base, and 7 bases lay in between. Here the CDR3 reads CAWSAGAQETQYF. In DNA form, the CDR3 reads TGTGCCTGGAGTGCGGGAGCCCAAGAGACCCAGTACTTC.

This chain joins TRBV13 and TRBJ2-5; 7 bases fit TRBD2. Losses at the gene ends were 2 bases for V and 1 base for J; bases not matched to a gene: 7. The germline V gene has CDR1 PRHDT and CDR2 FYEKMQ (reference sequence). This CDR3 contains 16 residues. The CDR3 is CASSLLSGLGQETQYF. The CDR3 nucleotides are TGTGCCAGCAGCTTACTTTCTGGACTAGGCCAAGAGACCCAGTACTTC.

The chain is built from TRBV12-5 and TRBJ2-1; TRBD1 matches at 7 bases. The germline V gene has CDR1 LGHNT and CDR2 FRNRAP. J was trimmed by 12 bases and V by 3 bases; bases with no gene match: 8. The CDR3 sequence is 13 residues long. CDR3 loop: CASGFNRGGGQFF. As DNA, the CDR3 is TGTGCTAGTGGTTTCAACAGGGGTGGTGGGCAGTTCTTC.

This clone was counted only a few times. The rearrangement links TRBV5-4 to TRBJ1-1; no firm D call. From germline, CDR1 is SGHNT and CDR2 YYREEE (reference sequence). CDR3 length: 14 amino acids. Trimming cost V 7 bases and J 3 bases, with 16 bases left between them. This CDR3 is CASAAGGSYTEAFF. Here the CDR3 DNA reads TGTGCCAGCGCCGCCGGAGGGAGCTACACTGAAGCTTTCTTT.